Listed below are T cell receptor beta chains from one sample, sequenced in a study of blood T cell repertoires in COVID-19. TCRdb's copy holds only in-frame clones and misses some; the assay was immunoSEQ multiplex PCR. The data show under 200,000 clones, roughly 78% seen once. Material for sequencing was PBMCs or T cells enriched from blood (not recorded which). These receptors were obtained from a woman in her sixties or seventies in a cohort exposed to, infected with or recovered from COVID-19 (not recorded which). Both conserved end residues are part of each CDR3. Each record gives: D gene, J gene, V gene, clone size, CDR3 DNA, CDR3 protein. The D gene is left open where the match is weak. A row's size may be missing; if present it is once, few, many or a size class.

>TRBD2|TRBJ2-7|TRBV18|once
TGTGCCAGCTCACAGACTAGCGGGGATACCTACGAGCAGTACTTC
CASSQTSGDTYEQYF
>TRBD2|TRBJ2-7|TRBV27|.
TGTGCCAGCAGTTCCCGAGCGGGAGTTTCCGAGCAGTACTTC
CASSSRAGVSEQYF
>.|TRBJ1-1|TRBV30|.
TGTGCCTGGAGTGTACAGGGTAACACTGAAGCTTTCTTT
CAWSVQGNTEAFF
>.|TRBJ1-1|TRBV19|.
TGTGCCAGTAGTATAGATGGAGCACGGCACACTGAAGCTTTCTTT
CASSIDGARHTEAFF
>.|TRBJ1-6|TRBV27|.
TGTGCCAGCAGAGCGAGCTCCTATAATTCACCCCTCCACTTT
CASRASSYNSPLHF
>.|TRBJ2-1|TRBV7-6|.
TGTGCCAGCAGCTCCGGGCAGGGCCGGGAGCAGTTCTTC
CASSSGQGREQFF
>.|TRBJ1-6|TRBV2|.
TGTGCCAGCACAGGGAGGGAGAATTCACCCCTCCACTTT
CASTGRENSPLHF
>TRBD2|TRBJ2-2|TRBV19|.
TGTGCCAGTGGACTAGCGGGAGATGTAACCGGGGAGCTGTTTTTT
CASGLAGDVTGELFF
>.|TRBJ1-1|TRBV19|.
TGTGCCAGTAGCCCCGGGACTTTCATCGGGGTAGCTTTCTTT
CASSPGTFIGVAFF
>.|TRBJ2-7|TRBV6-2/TRBV6-3|.
TGTGCCAGCAGTACAGGGACCGATAAAATGGCCTCCTACGAGCAGTACTTC
CASSTGTDKMASYEQYF
>.|TRBJ1-6|TRBV7-2|.
TGTGCCAGCAGCTTAGGGCAGGGGAGGGGAGCCTATAATTCACCCCTCCACTTT
CASSLGQGRGAYNSPLHF
>TRBD1|TRBJ1-2|TRBV7-2|once
TGTGCCAGCAGCGGGGGACAGAACTATGGCTACACCTTC
CASSGGQNYGYTF
>.|TRBJ2-7|TRBV6-1|once
.
CASSILGQPYEQYF
>TRBD1|TRBJ1-3|TRBV18|.
TGTGCCAGCTCACCGACCCAGGGGGGTCTTCGAAACACCATATATTTT
CASSPTQGGLRNTIYF
>.|TRBJ2-1|TRBV5-8|.
TGTGCCAGCAGCTCCCGATCTCGGGATGAGCAGTTCTTC
CASSSRSRDEQFF
>.|TRBJ2-2|TRBV7-8|once
TGTGCCAGCAGCTTAACTAGCCTCACCGGGGAGCTGTTTTTT
CASSLTSLTGELFF
>.|TRBJ2-5|TRBV5-4|.
TGTGCCAGCAGCTCAGAGGGGGTGGAAGAGACCCAGTACTTC
CASSSEGVEETQYF
>.|TRBJ2-7|TRBV9|once
TGTGCCAGCAGCGTAGAAGCCTTCTCCTACGAGCAGTACTTC
CASSVEAFSYEQYF